The clone carrying this T cell receptor beta chain was counted a single time. Its antigen is undetermined. The CDR3 has 17 residues. The ends lost 2 bases at V and 5 bases at J; junction bases unmatched: 14. Germline CDR1 is LGHNA and CDR2 is YNFKEQ. The 120-subject validation cohort, separate from the approximately 660-subject first cohort, included the donors. The data were obtained in a study of cytomegalovirus exposure and HLA in healthy donors. Across the study: The same platform used for the 666 first-cohort repertoires was also used for the 90 to 150 validation repertoires, as a later analysis reported. The study, taken as a whole, reports: Associated with cytomegalovirus, according to the listing, were around 160 TCR beta chains. In vitro data verified a few CMV-associated chains as specific for CMV antigens.

The data were produced by immunoSEQ multiplex PCR, yet TCRdb's version contains in-frame clones alone and is incomplete. Of 100,000 to 120,000 clones in the sample, around 83% were seen once. The material sequenced was PBMCs. The V and J genes are TRBV4-2 and TRBJ2-5, with 7 nucleotides matching TRBD1. The TCR was taken from a woman aged 18-29 years in good health and CMV-seropositive. The CDR3 spells CASSQTTARQGWETQYF. The CDR3 DNA reads as TGTGCCAGCAGCCAAACGACGGCCCGACAGGGTTGGGAGACCCAGTACTTC.